The rows below give T cell receptor beta chains drawn from one sample of a study of cytomegalovirus exposure and HLA in healthy donors. Generated by immunoSEQ multiplex PCR, the TCRdb table keeps only in-frame clones and is missing some. The table records fewer than 200,000 clones, 70% to 90% of them present only once. Sequenced material: PBMCs. These receptors all come from a woman under 30 in good health and CMV-seronegative. Each CDR3 is given with its conserved first and last residue. The D gene is left open where the match is weak. Only some rows state a clone size, as once, few, many or a class for expanded clones.

d_call	j_call	v_call	clone_size	cdr3_aa	cdr3_nt
TRBD2	TRBJ2-3	TRBV19	.	CASSIGLAGTDTQYF	TGTGCCAGTAGTATAGGACTAGCGGGCACAGATACGCAGTATTTT
.	TRBJ1-4	TRBV6-5	.	CASSYTGSANEKLFF	TGTGCCAGCAGTTACACAGGGTCGGCTAATGAAAAACTGTTTTTT
TRBD1	TRBJ1-1	TRBV28	.	CASTGGGGGASSTEAFF	TGTGCCAGCACCGGGGGGGGAGGGGGCGCCTCTTCCACTGAAGCTTTCTTT
.	TRBJ2-1	TRBV5-1	.	CASSLLGLEDNEQFF	TGCGCCAGCAGCTTGTTGGGGCTAGAAGACAATGAGCAGTTCTTC
.	TRBJ2-5	TRBV18	.	CASSPRASGVYTETQYF	TGTGCCAGCTCACCACGAGCCTCGGGGGTATATACGGAGACCCAGTACTTC
.	TRBJ2-7	TRBV9	.	CASSVAGPPYEQYF	TGTGCCAGCAGCGTAGCAGGGCCACCCTACGAGCAGTACTTC
TRBD1	TRBJ1-2	TRBV19	.	CASRETGSDGYTF	TGTGCCAGTAGGGAGACAGGGTCTGATGGCTACACCTTC
.	TRBJ1-2	TRBV28	.	CASSLVSPYGYTF	TGTGCCAGCAGTTTGGTCAGTCCCTATGGCTACACCTTC
.	TRBJ1-4	TRBV11-2	.	CASSLGGGPNEKLFF	TGTGCCAGCAGCTTAGGGGGGGGACCTAATGAAAAACTGTTTTTT
TRBD1	TRBJ1-3	TRBV5-1	.	CASSLGGTESGNTIYF	TGCGCCAGCAGCTTGGGGGGGACAGAGTCTGGAAACACCATATATTTT
TRBD2	TRBJ2-1	TRBV27	.	CASSSSGRNEQFF	TGTGCCAGCAGTTCTAGCGGGAGGAATGAGCAGTTCTTC
.	TRBJ2-1	TRBV6-5	.	CASRPGPYNEQFF	TGTGCCAGCAGGCCTGGGCCCTACAATGAGCAGTTCTTC
TRBD2	TRBJ2-1	TRBV28	.	CASRKAGAGEQFF	TGTGCCAGCAGAAAAGCGGGAGCAGGGGAGCAGTTCTTC
.	TRBJ2-7	TRBV27	.	CASPRGGCDEQYF	TGTGCCAGCCCGAGGGGGGGTTGCGACGAGCAGTACTTC
.	TRBJ1-3	TRBV5-1	.	CASSLSRSDGNTIYF	TGCGCCAGCAGCTTGAGTAGGAGTGATGGAAACACCATATATTTT
TRBD2	TRBJ2-3	TRBV7-2	.	CASSLTPFSGRAPDTQYF	TGTGCCAGCAGCCTTACCCCCTTTAGCGGGAGGGCCCCAGATACGCAGTATTTT
TRBD2	TRBJ2-2	TRBV5-1	.	CASSLGSGRAFLEELFF	TGCGCCAGCAGCTTGGGGAGCGGGAGGGCCTTCCTAGAGGAGCTGTTTTTT
.	TRBJ1-1	TRBV19	.	CASSKGHMGTEAFF	TGTGCCAGTAGTAAGGGACACATGGGGACTGAAGCTTTCTTT
.	TRBJ2-1	TRBV15	.	CATSRRQEAYNEQFF	TGTGCCACCAGCAGAAGACAGGAGGCATACAATGAGCAGTTCTTC
.	TRBJ2-1	TRBV30	.	CAWSNGGAYNEQFF	TGTGCCTGGAGTAATGGCGGAGCCTACAATGAGCAGTTCTTC
TRBD1	TRBJ2-5	TRBV6-5	.	CASSYSGQIQYF	TGTGCCAGCAGTTACTCGGGACAGATCCAGTACTTC
.	TRBJ1-2	TRBV4-2	few	CASSQEGGANYGYTF	TGTGCCAGCAGCCAGGAAGGCGGGGCTAACTATGGCTACACCTTC
.	TRBJ1-5	TRBV28	.	CASSYSTLYNQPQHF	TGTGCCAGCAGTTACAGCACCCTCTATAATCAGCCCCAGCATTTT
TRBD1	TRBJ2-1	TRBV6-1	.	CASSTGTGPYNEQFF	TGTGCCAGCAGTACCGGGACAGGGCCCTACAATGAGCAGTTCTTC
.	TRBJ2-3	TRBV5-1	.	CASSLVRGGTDTQYF	TGCGCCAGCAGCTTGGTCAGGGGAGGCACAGATACGCAGTATTTT
.	TRBJ2-6	TRBV19	few	CASSPRTGANVLTF	TGTGCCAGTAGTCCGCGGACAGGGGCCAACGTCCTGACTTTC
.	TRBJ1-2	TRBV27	.	CASSLSRGSGGYTF	TGTGCCAGCAGTTTATCGAGAGGTTCTGGTGGCTACACCTTC
.	TRBJ1-6	TRBV5-1	.	CASSLDRNSPLHF	TGCGCCAGCAGCTTGGATAGAAATTCACCCCTCCACTTT
.	TRBJ2-7	TRBV13	.	CASARWPYEQYF	TGTGCCAGCGCAAGATGGCCCTACGAGCAGTACTTC
TRBD2	TRBJ2-3	TRBV6-5	.	CASSYGGSRADTQYF	TGTGCCAGCAGTTACGGCGGGAGTAGGGCAGATACGCAGTATTTT
TRBD2	TRBJ2-3	TRBV4-1	.	CASSQVGLAGDADTQYF	TGCGCCAGCAGCCAGGTAGGACTAGCGGGAGACGCAGATACGCAGTATTTT
.	TRBJ1-4	TRBV19	.	CASSIDNGEKLFF	TGTGCCAGTAGTATAGATAACGGTGAAAAACTGTTTTTT
.	TRBJ2-1	TRBV5-1	few	CASSSGFVGADNEQFF	TGCGCCAGCAGCTCGGGTTTCGTGGGGGCGGACAATGAGCAGTTCTTC
.	TRBJ2-7	TRBV29-1	once	CSFKSETYEQYF	TGCAGCTTCAAATCAGAAACGTACGAGCAGTACTTC
.	TRBJ2-7	TRBV25-1	.	CASSEGQGLNEQYF	TGTGCCAGCAGTGAAGGGCAGGGTCTAAACGAGCAGTACTTC
.	TRBJ2-3	TRBV15	few	CATSRVGAGKADTQYF	TGTGCCACCAGCAGAGTAGGTGCGGGAAAGGCAGATACGCAGTATTTT
.	TRBJ1-1	TRBV14	.	CASSQVSGEGTEAFF	TGTGCCAGCAGCCAAGTTTCAGGGGAGGGGACTGAAGCTTTCTTT
TRBD2	TRBJ2-7	TRBV2	.	CASSDQPPIGLAGAEQYF	TGTGCCAGCAGTGATCAACCCCCGATTGGACTAGCGGGAGCTGAGCAGTACTTC
.	TRBJ1-5	TRBV19	.	CASSKSGDQPQHF	TGTGCCAGTAGTAAGTCGGGTGATCAGCCCCAGCATTTT
TRBD1	TRBJ2-2	TRBV28	.	CASSPIGTANTGELFF	TGTGCCAGCAGTCCGATAGGGACAGCCAACACCGGGGAGCTGTTTTTT
TRBD1	TRBJ2-7	TRBV6-5	.	CASSPRDRGSHEQYF	TGTGCCAGCAGTCCCCGGGACAGGGGTTCCCACGAGCAGTACTTC
TRBD1	TRBJ2-7	TRBV27	.	CASSRTGTGTYEQYF	TGTGCCAGCAGCAGAACCGGGACAGGGACATACGAGCAGTACTTC
.	TRBJ1-2	TRBV9	few	CASSVAPFDGYTF	TGTGCCAGCAGCGTAGCTCCGTTTGATGGCTACACCTTC
TRBD2	TRBJ2-1	TRBV13	.	CASSFGLGSSNEQFF	TGTGCCAGCAGTTTCGGACTAGGCTCTTCCAATGAGCAGTTCTTC
TRBD1	TRBJ1-5	TRBV28	.	CASRPGQVNQPQHF	TGTGCCAGCAGACCTGGACAGGTTAATCAGCCCCAGCATTTT
.	TRBJ1-1	TRBV28	.	CASSFATLNTEAFF	TGTGCCAGCAGTTTCGCCACTCTAAACACTGAAGCTTTCTTT
TRBD2	TRBJ2-5	TRBV6-5	.	CASRTSGSGETQYF	TGTGCCAGCAGGACTAGCGGGAGTGGGGAGACCCAGTACTTC
.	TRBJ1-1	TRBV6-4	.	CASSDRGITEAFF	TGTGCCAGCAGTGACCGCGGGATCACTGAAGCTTTCTTT
.	TRBJ1-5	TRBV28	.	CASSLHRESNQPQHF	TGTGCCAGCAGCCTCCACAGGGAGAGCAATCAGCCCCAGCATTTT
.	TRBJ2-3	TRBV10-3	.	CAISESGEVTADTQYF	TGTGCCATCAGTGAGTCTGGGGAGGTCACAGCAGATACGCAGTATTTT
TRBD1	TRBJ1-4	TRBV7-9	.	CSSSKGQGEKLFF	TGTTCCAGCAGCAAGGGACAGGGTGAAAAACTGTTTTTT
.	TRBJ2-2	TRBV21-1	.	CASSKHPLVTSGTRNTGELFF	TGTGCCAGCAGCAAACATCCCCTCGTTACTAGCGGGACAAGGAACACCGGGGAGCTGTTTTTT
.	TRBJ2-7	TRBV7-3	.	CASSLDGDGDEQYF	TGTGCCAGCAGCCTAGACGGGGATGGCGACGAGCAGTACTTC
.	TRBJ2-5	TRBV27	.	CASSPGQSKTQYF	TGTGCCAGCAGCCCTGGACAGTCCAAGACCCAGTACTTC
.	TRBJ1-2	TRBV28	.	CASSVAQGEGYTF	TGTGCCAGCAGCGTCGCACAGGGCGAGGGCTACACCTTC
TRBD2	TRBJ2-3	TRBV15	once	CATSRLTSGGTDTQYF	TGTGCCACCAGCAGGCTGACTAGCGGGGGCACAGATACGCAGTATTTT
.	TRBJ1-5	TRBV29-1	few	CTPCRGSNQPQHF	TGCACCCCCTGTCGGGGAAGCAATCAGCCCCAGCATTTT
.	TRBJ1-2	TRBV28	once	CASSPDRLYGYTF	TGTGCCAGCAGCCCGGACAGACTCTATGGCTACACCTTC
TRBD1	TRBJ2-2	TRBV5-6	few	CASSSDRSLTGELFF	TGTGCCAGCAGCTCGGACAGGTCACTCACCGGGGAGCTGTTTTTT
TRBD1	TRBJ1-2	TRBV7-8	.	CASSANRDREIPGYTF	TGTGCCAGCAGCGCCAACCGGGACAGGGAAATTCCAGGCTACACCTTC